This TCR beta chain was documented in a study of response to subunit inactivated influenza vaccine. The table lists this clonotype with a few counts. TCRdb passed the RT-PCR reads through MiXCR, listing each CDR3 protein once. The sample carries around 570,000 distinct CDR3 sequences, about 10% recorded once. These data are also associated with another study on T cells expressing NK-cell markers. This second study says: The authors made TCR beta cDNA libraries by 5'RACE template switching. This switching added a universal primer site and UMIs.

The sequence came from a man in his fifties who received an inactivated influenza vaccine. The sample consisted of PBMCs from blood, taken on the day of vaccination.

CDR3 coding DNA: TGCGCCAGCAGCCACGACGGATACACCGGGGAGCTGTTTTTT. Encoded protein: CASSHDGYTGELFF. This chain uses TRBV5-1 with TRBJ2-2, with D hard to call. Germline V gene lookup returns CDR1 SGHRS and CDR2 YFSETQ. The V end was cut by 4 bases, the J end by 3 bases, with 10 bases between. This CDR3 contains 14 residues.